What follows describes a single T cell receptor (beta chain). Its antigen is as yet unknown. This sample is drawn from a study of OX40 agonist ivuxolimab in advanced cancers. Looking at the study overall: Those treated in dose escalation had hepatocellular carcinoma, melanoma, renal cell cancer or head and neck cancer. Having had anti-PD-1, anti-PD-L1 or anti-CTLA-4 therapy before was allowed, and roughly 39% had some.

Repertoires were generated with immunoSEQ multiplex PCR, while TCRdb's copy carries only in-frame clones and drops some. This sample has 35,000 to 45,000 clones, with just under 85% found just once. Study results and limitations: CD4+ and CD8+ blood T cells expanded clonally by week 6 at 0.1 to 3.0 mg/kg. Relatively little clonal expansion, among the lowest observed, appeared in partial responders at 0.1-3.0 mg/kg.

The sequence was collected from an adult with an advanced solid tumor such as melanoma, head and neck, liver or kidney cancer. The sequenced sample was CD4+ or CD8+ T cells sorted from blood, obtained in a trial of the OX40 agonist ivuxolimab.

The CDR3 nucleotides are TGTGCCAGCTCACCTTGGTTAGGGGACGGAGACAATCAGCCCCAGCATTTT. Its translation is CASSPWLGDGDNQPQHF. The rearrangement joins TRBV18 to TRBJ1-5, with D perhaps TRBD1 (5 bases). In germline, CDR1 is KGHSH, CDR2 LQKENI. The germline V and J ends were trimmed by 3 bases and 3 bases, with 18 bases remaining between them. This CDR3 comprises 17 residues.